This record covers a single TCR beta chain. Its antigen is unknown. MiXCR, run by TCRdb on the reads, gives a single entry per CDR3 protein. Altogether around 350,000 distinct CDR3 sequences are present, over 15% being singletons, with the ten largest covering less than 9.5%. The data belong to a study of T cell repertoires in cytomegalovirus infection. Whole-study context: Public signatures in TCR beta pointed to CMV infection and matching HLA type. Findings of the study overall: Summed frequency of shared TCR beta families picked out CMV carriers who also had the relevant HLA. The study found HLA-C-restricted CMV-specific TCR beta clonotypes dominating the ex vivo response.

This receptor was identified in a human donor in good health (CMV status not recorded). Some clones in this sample may be carry-over from other donors' samples. Sequencing was carried out using PBMCs.

The CDR3 sequence: CASSFKFLADYEQYF. CDR3 nucleotides: TGTGCCAGCAGCTTTAAATTTTTGGCCGACTACGAGCAGTACTTC. The chain links TRBV5-5 to TRBJ2-7, with D hard to call. V lost 2 bases and J lost 3, with 15 bases in between. The CDR3 runs 15 residues. Germline CDR1 reads SGHKS; CDR2 reads YYEKEE (reference sequence).